This T cell receptor beta chain stems from a study of regulatory T cells in long-lasting Graves disease. Study-level findings and limits: The study found TRBV28, TRBJ1-2 and TRBJ2-5 favored in persistent disease. For persistent Graves' patients, TCR diversity was lower than for newly diagnosed ones.

Time point meaning: newly diagnosed GD, antithyroid drugs for less than 3 months. From PBMCs, RNA was extracted and then used to make the TCR library. Peripheral blood, 7.5 to 9.5 milliliters per patient, was collected in EDTA tubes. This CDR3 region has 14 residues. The V and J ends lost 5 bases and 10 bases, in that order; junction bases with no gene match: 11. Germline CDR1 PRHDT, CDR2 FYEKMQ (reference sequence). TCR beta libraries were built with iRepertoire HTBI primers and Arm-PCR of CDR3 regions. TCRdb called the multiplex PCR reads again in MiXCR, with one record for every CDR3 protein. The table includes about 240,000 distinct CDR3 sequences, around 20% detected once. In the case of this clonotype: Its antigen is still unknown. This may be a read error: a much more frequent sequence differs by one nucleotide.

This sample comprised peripheral blood mononuclear cells (PBMCs), obtained at new diagnosis, from a patient treated with antithyroid drugs. The sequence was obtained from a female donor with Graves disease. This sequence joins TRBV13 and TRBJ2-1; 7 bases align to TRBD1. The CDR3 nucleotides read TGTGCCAGCAGCCAGGGACAGATGGCCTACGAGCAGTTCTTC. The encoded protein is CASSQGQMAYEQFF.